This TCR beta chain was profiled in a study of T cell responses to AZD1222 COVID-19 vaccine. Overall study findings and caveats: Nearly half of spike-specific TCRs reportedly target unmutated variant regions. Vaccine-associated CD4 TCRs ranged over spike, dominating at 160-218 and 743-854.

Clones were sequenced by immunoSEQ multiplex PCR, and TCRdb holds only the in-frame ones, with some missing. In the table there are some 190,000 clones, approximately 94% of which are singletons. Worth noting for this clone: The antigen remains undetermined.

Germline V lookup: CDR1 SEHNR, CDR2 FQNEAQ (reference sequence). V was clipped by 5 bases and J by 0 bases; unmatched bases: 3. This CDR3 is 15 amino acids long. V usage is TRBV7-9 and J usage is TRBJ1-4, with 7 nucleotides matching TRBD1. The sequence was collected from an adult who received the MenACWY meningococcal vaccine as a control. This material consisted of peripheral blood, taken 28 days after the second dose of the MenACWY control vaccine. The CDR3 loop reads CASSETGATNEKLFF. DNA for the CDR3: TGTGCCAGCAGCGAAACAGGGGCAACTAATGAAAAACTGTTTTTT.